This T cell receptor (beta chain) was documented in a study of blood T cell repertoires in COVID-19. About the study: From T cells, B-cell-depleted T cells, or PBMCs came the material, which was cDNA or gDNA.

The CDR3 covers 14 residues. The germline CDR1 and CDR2 sequences are SQVTM and ANQGSEA. J was trimmed by 2 bases and V by 7 bases; bases with no gene match: 5. Authors' processing steps: Nucleated cell counts were estimated from reference gene primer amplification. Here immunoSEQ multiplex PCR was the method, and the copy in TCRdb shows in-frame clones only, minus some. V, J and clone size were drawn from that table, and D and trimming were deduced from the DNA. The sample contains under 250,000 clones, around nine tenths of which appear only once. Sequenced sample: peripheral blood. The clonotype comes from a woman aged 55-75 years who had recovered from COVID-19. J is TRBJ2-7 and V is TRBV29-1; TRBD2 matches at 13 bases. CDR3 sequence reads: CSGTGTSGAYEQYF. CDR3 DNA: TGCAGCGGGACAGGGACTAGCGGGGCCTACGAGCAGTACTTC.